These 12 T cell receptor beta chains came from one sample sequenced in a study of blood T cell repertoires in COVID-19. Profiled with immunoSEQ multiplex PCR; TCRdb holds only in-frame clones, not every one. The profile shows 440,000 or so clones, around 91% of them singletons. Sequencing was carried out using peripheral blood. The receptors stem from a woman in her forties with COVID-19, enrolled during active disease.

The chain combines TRBV28 with TRBJ1-2; D is unresolved. Trimming cost V 6 bases and J 4 bases, with 12 bases left between them. The CDR3 is 13 amino acids. Germline V gives CDR1 MDHEN, CDR2 SYDVKM. CDR3 DNA: TGTGCCAGCAGAACACATGCTCTCTATGGCTACACCTTC. This codes for CASRTHALYGYTF.

Only a few counts were recorded for this clone. V gene TRBV7-8 combines with J gene TRBJ1-3; D might be TRBD1 (5 bases). The CDR3 spans 15 residues. Germline V gene data show CDR1 as SGHVS and CDR2 as FQNEAQ. Trimming left V 5 bases short and J 4 bases short, with 15 bases between. DNA for the CDR3: TGTGCCAGCAGCCGAGGTGGGGGGAAGGGAAACACCATATATTTT. This gives the protein CASSRGGGKGNTIYF.

Here the CDR3 DNA reads TGTGCCAGCAGCTTTAGGACAGGGCCCATGAACACTGAAGCTTTCTTT. This gives the protein CASSFRTGPMNTEAFF. V usage is TRBV7-2 and J usage is TRBJ1-1; 8 nucleotides agree with TRBD1. The CDR3 is 16 amino acids. The junction had 6 bases not matched to a gene; V was cut back by 3 bases and J by 0 bases. Per the germline V gene, CDR1 is SGHTA and CDR2 is FQGNSA. The complete variable domain, with remaining parts taken from reference TRBV7-2 and TRBJ1-1, reads GAGVSQSPSNKVTEKGKDVELRCDPISGHTALYWYRQSLGQGLEFLIYFQGNSAPDKSGLPSDRFSAERTGGSVSTLTIQRTQQEDSAVYLCASSFRTGPMNTEAFFGQGTRLTVV.

This clone has only one observation. The chain has TRBV5-1 and TRBJ1-1; D perhaps matches TRBD1 (5 bases). The CDR3 covers 15 residues. V lost 7 bases and J 5 bases, leaving 21 bases between the germline ends. Germline V gene sequence: CDR1 SGHRS, CDR2 YFSETQ. CDR3 bases: TGCGCCAGCCGCCTTTCGTCAGGGATGGGGACTGAAGCTTTCTTT. Its translation is CASRLSSGMGTEAFF.

The CDR3 DNA is TGTGCCAGCAGCTTGGTCGGTGAAGCTTTCTTT. This sequence encodes CASSLVGEAFF. The rearrangement uses TRBV5-6 and TRBJ1-1; D ambiguous. Germline CDR1 and CDR2: SGHDT and YYEEEE. V gave up 0 bases and J gave up 7 bases, with 4 bases separating them. This CDR3 has 11 residues. Supplemented by reference TRBV5-6 and TRBJ1-1, the full variable domain reads DAGVTQSPTHLIKTRGQQVTLRCSPKSGHDTVSWYQQALGQGPQFIFQYYEEEERQRGNFPDRFSGHQFPNYSSELNVNALLLGDSALYLCASSLVGEAFFGQGTRLTVV.

The chain carries TRBV10-3 and TRBJ1-3, with TRBD1 as a possible D gene (6 bases). Germline loops: CDR1 ENHRY, CDR2 SYGVKD. V shed 6 bases and J shed 0 bases, with 15 bases lying between them. This CDR3 contains 16 residues. The CDR3 protein is CAISQQGPVSGNTIYF. DNA for the CDR3: TGTGCCATCAGCCAACAGGGTCCCGTCTCTGGAAACACCATATATTTT.

This chain uses TRBV28 with TRBJ1-1; D is ambiguous. Germline V gene lookup returns CDR1 MDHEN and CDR2 SYDVKM. The V and J ends lost 6 bases and 7 bases respectively, with 12 bases between them. The CDR3 spans 12 residues. This CDR3 is CASSLGSFEAFF. The CDR3, as DNA: TGTGCCAGCAGCCTAGGGAGCTTTGAAGCTTTCTTT.

V usage is TRBV7-9 and J usage is TRBJ1-2, with a weak D call TRBD1 (5 bases). Germline CDR1 reads SEHNR; CDR2 reads FQNEAQ (reference sequence). CDR3 length: 15 residues. Trimming stripped 8 bases from V and 2 bases from J, with 18 bases between. CDR3 protein: CASSLGAGRNYGYTF. For the CDR3, the DNA is TGTGCCAGCTCCCTAGGGGCAGGGCGGAACTATGGCTACACCTTC.

The CDR3, as DNA: TGTGCCAGCCGAACATCGCTGGCAGGGGGCTACGAGCAGTACTTC. Amino acid sequence: CASRTSLAGGYEQYF. This chain connects TRBV6-5 to TRBJ2-7; 7 nucleotides match TRBD1. Germline-derived CDR1 and CDR2 are MNHEY and SVGAGI. The CDR3 length is 15 residues. The V segment lost 8 bases and the J segment 3 bases; nucleotides outside the gene matches: 13.

The rearrangement uses TRBV18 and TRBJ1-2; no clear D gene. From germline, CDR1 is KGHSH and CDR2 LQKENI. V dropped 2 bases and J dropped 3 bases, with 10 bases sitting between them. This CDR3 is built from 14 residues. CDR3 sequence: CASSPITVDYGYTF. The CDR3, as DNA: TGTGCCAGCTCACCAATAACAGTAGACTATGGCTACACCTTC.

This rearrangement joins TRBV9 to TRBJ1-4; maybe TRBD1 (5 bases). The CDR3 has 17 residues. Trimming shortened V by 0 bases and J by 5 bases, and 17 bases separated the two germline ends. CDR1 SGDLS and CDR2 YYNGEE come from the germline V gene. CDR3 coding DNA: TGTGCCAGCAGCGTAGAAGGAGGGGCGTTAGGGAATGAAAAACTGTTTTTT. It translates to CASSVEGGALGNEKLFF.

This clone occurred once. This sequence joins TRBV9 and TRBJ1-6, with TRBD1 matching over 10 bases. Germline V gene sequence: CDR1 SGDLS, CDR2 YYNGEE. The CDR3 runs 16 residues. Trimming took 3 bases from V and 8 from J; bases not matched to a gene: 8. CDR3 in DNA: TGTGCCAGCAGCGCCGCCCCGGGACAGGGGTATTCACCCCTCCACTTT. Translated: CASSAAPGQGYSPLHF.